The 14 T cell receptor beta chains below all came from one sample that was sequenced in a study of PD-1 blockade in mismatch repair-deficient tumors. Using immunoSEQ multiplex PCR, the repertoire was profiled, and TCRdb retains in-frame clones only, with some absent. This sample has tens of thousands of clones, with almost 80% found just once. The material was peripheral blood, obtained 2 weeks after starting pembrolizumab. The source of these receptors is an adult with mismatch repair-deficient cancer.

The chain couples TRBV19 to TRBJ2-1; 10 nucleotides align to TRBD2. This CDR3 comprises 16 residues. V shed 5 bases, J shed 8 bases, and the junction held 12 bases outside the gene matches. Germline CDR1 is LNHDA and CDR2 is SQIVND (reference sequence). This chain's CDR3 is CASSPRTLAGIDEQFF. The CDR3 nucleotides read TGTGCCAGTAGTCCGAGGACACTAGCGGGAATCGATGAGCAGTTCTTC.

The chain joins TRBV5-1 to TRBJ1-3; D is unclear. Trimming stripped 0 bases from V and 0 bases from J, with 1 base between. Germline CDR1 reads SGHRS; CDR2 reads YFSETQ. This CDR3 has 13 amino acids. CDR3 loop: CASSLVSGNTIYF. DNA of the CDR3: TGCGCCAGCAGCTTGGTCTCTGGAAACACCATATATTTT.

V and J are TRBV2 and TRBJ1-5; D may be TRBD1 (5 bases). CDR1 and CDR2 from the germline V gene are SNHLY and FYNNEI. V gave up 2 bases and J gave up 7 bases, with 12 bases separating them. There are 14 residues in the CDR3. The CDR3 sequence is CASSELGEVQPQHF. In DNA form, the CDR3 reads TGTGCCAGCAGTGAACTGGGGGAAGTGCAGCCCCAGCATTTT.

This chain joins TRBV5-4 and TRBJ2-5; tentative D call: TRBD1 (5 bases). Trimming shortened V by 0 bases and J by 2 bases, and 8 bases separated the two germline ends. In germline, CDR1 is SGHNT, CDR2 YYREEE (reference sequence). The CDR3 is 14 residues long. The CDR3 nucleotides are TGTGCCAGCAGCTTGGGGCAGGGTCAAGAGACCCAGTACTTC. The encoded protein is CASSLGQGQETQYF.

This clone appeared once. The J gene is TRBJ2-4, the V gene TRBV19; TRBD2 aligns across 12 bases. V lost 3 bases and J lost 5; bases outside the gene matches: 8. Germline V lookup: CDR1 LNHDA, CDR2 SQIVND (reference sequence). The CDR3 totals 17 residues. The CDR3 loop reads CASSILIRLAGENIQYF. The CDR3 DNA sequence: TGTGCCAGTAGTATCTTAATCCGACTAGCGGGGGAAAACATTCAGTACTTC.

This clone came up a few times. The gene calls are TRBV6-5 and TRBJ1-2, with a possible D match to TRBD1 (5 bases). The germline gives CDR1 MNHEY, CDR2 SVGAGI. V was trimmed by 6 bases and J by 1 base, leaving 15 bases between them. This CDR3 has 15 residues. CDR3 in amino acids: CASSPLGGYNYGYTF. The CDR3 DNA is TGTGCCAGCAGCCCCTTGGGGGGGTATAACTATGGCTACACCTTC.

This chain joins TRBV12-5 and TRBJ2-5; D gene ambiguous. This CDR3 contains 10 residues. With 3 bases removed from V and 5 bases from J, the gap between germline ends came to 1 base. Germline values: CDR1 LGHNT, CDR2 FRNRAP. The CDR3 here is CASGFETQYF. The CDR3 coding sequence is TGTGCTAGTGGTTTTGAGACCCAGTACTTC.

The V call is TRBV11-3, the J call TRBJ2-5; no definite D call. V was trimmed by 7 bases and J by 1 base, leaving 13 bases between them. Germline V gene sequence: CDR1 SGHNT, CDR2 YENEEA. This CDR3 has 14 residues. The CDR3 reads CASNFEGTQETQYF. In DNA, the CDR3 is TGTGCCAGCAACTTCGAAGGAACCCAAGAGACCCAGTACTTC.

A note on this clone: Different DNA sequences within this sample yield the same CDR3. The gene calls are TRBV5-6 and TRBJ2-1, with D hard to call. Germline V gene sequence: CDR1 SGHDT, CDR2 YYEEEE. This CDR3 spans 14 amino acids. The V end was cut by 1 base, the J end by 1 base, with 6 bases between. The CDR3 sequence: CASSLLSSYNEQFF. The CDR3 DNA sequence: TGTGCCAGCAGCTTGCTTAGTTCCTACAATGAGCAGTTCTTC. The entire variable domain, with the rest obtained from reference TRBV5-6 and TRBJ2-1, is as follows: DAGVTQSPTHLIKTRGQQVTLRCSPKSGHDTVSWYQQALGQGPQFIFQYYEEEERQRGNFPDRFSGHQFPNYSSELNVNALLLGDSALYLCASSLLSSYNEQFFGPGTRLTVL.

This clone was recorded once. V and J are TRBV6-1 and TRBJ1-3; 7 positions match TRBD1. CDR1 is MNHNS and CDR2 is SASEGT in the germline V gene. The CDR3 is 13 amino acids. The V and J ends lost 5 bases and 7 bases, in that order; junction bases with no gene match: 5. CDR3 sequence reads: CASSLQGFNTIYF. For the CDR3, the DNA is TGTGCCAGCAGTCTACAGGGGTTCAACACCATATATTTT.

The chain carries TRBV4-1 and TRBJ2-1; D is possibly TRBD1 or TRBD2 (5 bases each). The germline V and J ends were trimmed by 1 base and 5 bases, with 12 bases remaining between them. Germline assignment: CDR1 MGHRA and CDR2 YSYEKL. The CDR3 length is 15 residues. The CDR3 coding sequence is TGCGCCAGCAGCCAAGCCGGGACGACAAACAATGAGCAGTTCTTC. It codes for CASSQAGTTNNEQFF.

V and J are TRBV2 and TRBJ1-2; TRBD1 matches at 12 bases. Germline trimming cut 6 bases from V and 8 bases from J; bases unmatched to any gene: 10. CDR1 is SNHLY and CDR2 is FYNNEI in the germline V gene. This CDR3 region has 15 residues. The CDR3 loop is CASRPGTGGAWGYTF. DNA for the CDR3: TGTGCCAGCAGGCCCGGGACAGGGGGCGCTTGGGGCTACACCTTC.

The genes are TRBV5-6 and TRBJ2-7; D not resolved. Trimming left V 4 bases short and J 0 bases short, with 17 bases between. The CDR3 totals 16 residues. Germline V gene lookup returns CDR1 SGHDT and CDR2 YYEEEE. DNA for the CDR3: TGTGCCAGCAGCCTGAGGCCGGAGCGAAACTCCTACGAGCAGTACTTC. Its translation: CASSLRPERNSYEQYF. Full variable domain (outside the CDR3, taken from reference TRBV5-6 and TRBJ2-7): DAGVTQSPTHLIKTRGQQVTLRCSPKSGHDTVSWYQQALGQGPQFIFQYYEEEERQRGNFPDRFSGHQFPNYSSELNVNALLLGDSALYLCASSLRPERNSYEQYFGPGTRLTVT.

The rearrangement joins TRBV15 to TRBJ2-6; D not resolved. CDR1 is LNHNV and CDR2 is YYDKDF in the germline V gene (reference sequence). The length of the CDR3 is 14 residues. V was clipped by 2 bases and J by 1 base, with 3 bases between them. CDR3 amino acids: CATSRPSGANVLTF. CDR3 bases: TGTGCCACCAGCAGACCTTCTGGGGCCAACGTCCTGACTTTC.